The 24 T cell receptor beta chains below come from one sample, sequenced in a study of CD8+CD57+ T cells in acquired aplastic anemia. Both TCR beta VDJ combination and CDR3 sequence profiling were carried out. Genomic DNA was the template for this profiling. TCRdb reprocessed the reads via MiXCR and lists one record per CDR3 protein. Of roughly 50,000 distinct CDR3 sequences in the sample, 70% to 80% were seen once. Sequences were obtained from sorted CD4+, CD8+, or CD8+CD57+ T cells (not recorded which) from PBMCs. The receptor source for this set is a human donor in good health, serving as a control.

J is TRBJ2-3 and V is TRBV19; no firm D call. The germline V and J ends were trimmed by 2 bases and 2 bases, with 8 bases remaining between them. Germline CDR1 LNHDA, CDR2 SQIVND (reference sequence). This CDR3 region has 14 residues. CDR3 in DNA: TGTGCCAGTAGTATAAACACCCCCACAGATACGCAGTATTTT. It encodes CASSINTPTDTQYF.

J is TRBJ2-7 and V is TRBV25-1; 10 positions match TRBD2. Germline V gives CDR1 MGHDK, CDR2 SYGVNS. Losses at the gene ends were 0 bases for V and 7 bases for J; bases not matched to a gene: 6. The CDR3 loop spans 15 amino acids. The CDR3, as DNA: TGTGCCAGCAGTGAATACGGGACTAGCGAGAGGGAGCAGTACTTC. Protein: CASSEYGTSEREQYF.

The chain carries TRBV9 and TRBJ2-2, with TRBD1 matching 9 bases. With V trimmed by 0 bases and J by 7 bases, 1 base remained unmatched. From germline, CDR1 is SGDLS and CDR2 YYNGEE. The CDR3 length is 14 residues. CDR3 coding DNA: TGTGCCAGCAGCGTAGACAGGGGGCGCGGGGAGCTGTTTTTT. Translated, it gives CASSVDRGRGELFF.

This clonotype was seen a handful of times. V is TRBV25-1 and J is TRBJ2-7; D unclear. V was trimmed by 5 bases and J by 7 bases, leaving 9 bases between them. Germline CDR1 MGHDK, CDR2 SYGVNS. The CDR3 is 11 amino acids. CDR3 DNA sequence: TGTGCCAGCAGTCCTCCCGGGGAGCAGTACTTC. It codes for CASSPPGEQYF.

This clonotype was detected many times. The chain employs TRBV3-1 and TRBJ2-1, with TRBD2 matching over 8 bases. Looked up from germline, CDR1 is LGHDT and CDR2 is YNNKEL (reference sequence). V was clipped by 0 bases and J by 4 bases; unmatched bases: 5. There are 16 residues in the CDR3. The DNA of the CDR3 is TGTGCCAGCAGCCAAGATGCGGGAGGCTTTTACAATGAGCAGTTCTTC. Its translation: CASSQDAGGFYNEQFF.

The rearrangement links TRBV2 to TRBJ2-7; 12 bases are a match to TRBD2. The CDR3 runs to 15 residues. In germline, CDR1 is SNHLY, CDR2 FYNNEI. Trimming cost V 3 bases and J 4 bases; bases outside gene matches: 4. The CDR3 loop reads CASSEPSGGAYEQYF. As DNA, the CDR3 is TGTGCCAGCAGTGAGCCTAGCGGGGGGGCATACGAGCAGTACTTC.

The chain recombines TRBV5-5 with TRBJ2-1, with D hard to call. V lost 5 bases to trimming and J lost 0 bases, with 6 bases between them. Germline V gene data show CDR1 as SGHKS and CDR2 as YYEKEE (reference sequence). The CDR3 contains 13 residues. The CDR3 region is CASSAASYNEQFF. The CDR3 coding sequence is TGTGCCAGCAGTGCCGCCTCCTACAATGAGCAGTTCTTC. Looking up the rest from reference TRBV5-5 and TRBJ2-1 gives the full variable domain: DAGVTQSPTHLIKTRGQQVTLRCSPISGHKSVSWYQQVLGQGPQFIFQYYEKEERGRGNFPDRFSARQFPNYSSELNVNALLLGDSALYLCASSAASYNEQFFGPGTRLTVL.

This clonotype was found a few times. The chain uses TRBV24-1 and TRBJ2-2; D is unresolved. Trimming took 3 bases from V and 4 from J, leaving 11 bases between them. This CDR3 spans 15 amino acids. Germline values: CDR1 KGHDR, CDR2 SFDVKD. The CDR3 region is CATSDHRLATGELFF. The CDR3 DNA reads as TGTGCCACCAGTGATCACCGACTGGCCACCGGGGAGCTGTTTTTT.

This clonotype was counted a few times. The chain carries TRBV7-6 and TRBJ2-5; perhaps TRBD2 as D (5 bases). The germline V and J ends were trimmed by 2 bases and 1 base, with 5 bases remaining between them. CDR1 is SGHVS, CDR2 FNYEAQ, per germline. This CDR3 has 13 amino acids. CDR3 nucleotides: TGTGCCAGCAGCTTACTAGCCCAAGAGACCCAGTACTTC. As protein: CASSLLAQETQYF.

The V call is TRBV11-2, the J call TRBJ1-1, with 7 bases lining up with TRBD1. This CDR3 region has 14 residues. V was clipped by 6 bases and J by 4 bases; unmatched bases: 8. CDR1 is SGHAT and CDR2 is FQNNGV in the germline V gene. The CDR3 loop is CASSYRRDSTEAFF. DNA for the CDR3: TGTGCCAGCAGTTACCGGCGGGACAGCACTGAAGCTTTCTTT. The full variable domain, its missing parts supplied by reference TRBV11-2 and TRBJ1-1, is EAGVAQSPRYKIIEKRQSVAFWCNPISGHATLYWYQQILGQGPKLLIQFQNNGVVDDSQLPKDRFSAERLKGVDSTLKIQPAKLEDSAVYLCASSYRRDSTEAFFGQGTRLTVV.

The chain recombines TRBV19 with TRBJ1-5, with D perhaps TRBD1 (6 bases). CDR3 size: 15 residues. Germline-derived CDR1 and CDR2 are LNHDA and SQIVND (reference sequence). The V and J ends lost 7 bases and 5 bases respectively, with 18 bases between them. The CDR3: CASMVGAGLDQPQHF. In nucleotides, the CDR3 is TGTGCCAGTATGGTGGGGGCAGGACTAGATCAGCCCCAGCATTTT.

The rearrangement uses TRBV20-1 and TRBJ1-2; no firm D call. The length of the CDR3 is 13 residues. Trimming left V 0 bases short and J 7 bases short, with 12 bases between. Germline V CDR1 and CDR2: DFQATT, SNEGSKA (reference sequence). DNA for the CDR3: TGCAGTGCTAGAGACGGAGTCCGGAGTGGCTACACCTTC. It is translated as CSARDGVRSGYTF.

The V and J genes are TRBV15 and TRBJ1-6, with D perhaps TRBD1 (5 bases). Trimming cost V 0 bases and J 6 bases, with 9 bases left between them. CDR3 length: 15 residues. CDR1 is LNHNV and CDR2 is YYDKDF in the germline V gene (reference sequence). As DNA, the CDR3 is TGTGCCACCAGCAGAGATCGGGGCCCTAATTCACCCCTCCACTTT. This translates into CATSRDRGPNSPLHF. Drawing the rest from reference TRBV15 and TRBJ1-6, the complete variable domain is DAMVIQNPRYQVTQFGKPVTLSCSQTLNHNVMYWYQQKSSQAPKLLFHYYDKDFNNEADTPDNFQSRRPNTSFCFLDIRSPGLGDTAMYLCATSRDRGPNSPLHFGNGTRLTVT.

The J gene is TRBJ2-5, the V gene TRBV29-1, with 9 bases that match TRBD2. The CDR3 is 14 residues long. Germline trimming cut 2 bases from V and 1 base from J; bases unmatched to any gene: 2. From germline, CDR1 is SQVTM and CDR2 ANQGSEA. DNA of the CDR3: TGCAGCGTTGAAAAAGCGGGGGGCCAAGAGACCCAGTACTTC. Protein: CSVEKAGGQETQYF.

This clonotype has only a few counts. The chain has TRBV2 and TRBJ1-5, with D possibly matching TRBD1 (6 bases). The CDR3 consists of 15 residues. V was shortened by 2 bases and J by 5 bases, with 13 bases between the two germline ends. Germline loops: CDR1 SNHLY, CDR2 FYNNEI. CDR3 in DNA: TGTGCCAGCAGTGAATGGGGGGCGAGGGATCAGCCCCAGCATTTT. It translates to CASSEWGARDQPQHF.

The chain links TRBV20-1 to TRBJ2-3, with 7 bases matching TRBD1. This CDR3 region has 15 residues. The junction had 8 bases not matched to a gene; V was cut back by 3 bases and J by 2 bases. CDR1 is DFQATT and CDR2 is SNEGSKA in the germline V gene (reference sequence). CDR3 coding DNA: TGCAGTGCTAGGTCGGACAGGCCATTCACAGATACGCAGTATTTT. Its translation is CSARSDRPFTDTQYF.

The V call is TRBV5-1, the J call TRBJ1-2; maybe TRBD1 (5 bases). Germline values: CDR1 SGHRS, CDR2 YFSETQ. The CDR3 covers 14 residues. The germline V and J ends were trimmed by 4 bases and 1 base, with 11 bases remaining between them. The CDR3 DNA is TGCGCCAGCAGCCCGACAGAGAATAACTATGGCTACACCTTC. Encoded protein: CASSPTENNYGYTF.

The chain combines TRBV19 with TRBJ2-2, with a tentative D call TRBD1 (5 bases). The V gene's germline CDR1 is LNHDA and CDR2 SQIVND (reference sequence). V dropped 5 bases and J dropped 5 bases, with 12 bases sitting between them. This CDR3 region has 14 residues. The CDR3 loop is CASSAQGWTGELFF. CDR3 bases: TGTGCCAGTAGTGCCCAGGGATGGACCGGGGAGCTGTTTTTT.

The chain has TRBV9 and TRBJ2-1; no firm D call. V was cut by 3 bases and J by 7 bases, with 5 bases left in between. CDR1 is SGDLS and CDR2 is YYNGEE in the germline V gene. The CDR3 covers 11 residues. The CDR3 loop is CASSARNEQFF. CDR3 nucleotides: TGTGCCAGCAGCGCTCGAAATGAGCAGTTCTTC.

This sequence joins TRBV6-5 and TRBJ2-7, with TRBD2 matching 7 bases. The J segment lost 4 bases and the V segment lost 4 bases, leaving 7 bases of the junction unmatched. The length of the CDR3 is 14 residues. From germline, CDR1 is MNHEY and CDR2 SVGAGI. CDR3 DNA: TGTGCCAGCAGTTCTAGCGGTGGGGGGTACGAGCAGTACTTC. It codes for CASSSSGGGYEQYF.

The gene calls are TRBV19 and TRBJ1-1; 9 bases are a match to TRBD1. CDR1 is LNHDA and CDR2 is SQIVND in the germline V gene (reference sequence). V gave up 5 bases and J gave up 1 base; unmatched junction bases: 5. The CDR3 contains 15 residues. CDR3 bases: TGTGCCAGTAGTCTACCGGGACAGGGGAACACTGAAGCTTTCTTT. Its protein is CASSLPGQGNTEAFF.

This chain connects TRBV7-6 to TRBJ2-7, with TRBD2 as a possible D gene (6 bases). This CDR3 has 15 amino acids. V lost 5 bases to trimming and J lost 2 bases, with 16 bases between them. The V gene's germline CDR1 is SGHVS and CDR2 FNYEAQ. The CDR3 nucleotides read TGTGCCAGCAGCCCTGGGACTCCTCCGGCCTACGAGCAGTACTTC. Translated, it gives CASSPGTPPAYEQYF. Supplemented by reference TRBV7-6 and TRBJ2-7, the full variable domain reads GAGVSQSPRYKVTKRGQDVALRCDPISGHVSLYWYRQALGQGPEFLTYFNYEAQQDKSGLPNDRFSAERPEGSISTLTIQRTEQRDSAMYRCASSPGTPPAYEQYFGPGTRLTVT.

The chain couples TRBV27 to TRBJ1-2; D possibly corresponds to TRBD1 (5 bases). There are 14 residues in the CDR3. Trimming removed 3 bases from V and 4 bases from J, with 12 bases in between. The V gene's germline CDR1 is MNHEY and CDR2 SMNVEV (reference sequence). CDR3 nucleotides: TGTGCCAGCAGTTTGTGGCAGGGCAGCTATGGCTACACCTTC. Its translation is CASSLWQGSYGYTF.

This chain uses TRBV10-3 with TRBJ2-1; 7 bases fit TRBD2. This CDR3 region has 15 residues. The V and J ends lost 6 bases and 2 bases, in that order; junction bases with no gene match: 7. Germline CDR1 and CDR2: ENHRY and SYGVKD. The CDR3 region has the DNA TGTGCCATCAGGGTGACTAGCAGCCCCTACAATGAGCAGTTCTTC. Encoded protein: CAIRVTSSPYNEQFF.